A single sample is the source of the 16 T cell receptor beta chains below, sequenced in a study of preoperative IRX-2 immunotherapy in early breast cancer. Treatment described: preoperative locoregional IRX-2 cytokine immunotherapy. Libraries were prepared by immunoSEQ multiplex PCR; TCRdb keeps only in-frame clonotypes and omits some of them. The repertoire includes approximately 30,000 clones, about 90% of them detected once, and 1.5% to 2% sits in the top ten. The sample in question was tumor tissue, obtained after IRX-2 immunotherapy. The receptor set was obtained from a human donor with breast cancer.

This clone appeared a single time. The CDR3 DNA is TGTGCCACCAGCAGAGAAGCAGGGGTGAACCCCTACGAGCAGTACTTC. This translates into CATSREAGVNPYEQYF. The chain links TRBV15 to TRBJ2-7; maybe TRBD1 (6 bases). Between the trimmed V and J ends, which lost 0 bases and 2 bases, there was a span of 14 bases. The CDR3 runs 16 residues. Germline CDR1 LNHNV, CDR2 YYDKDF (reference sequence).

The V call is TRBV11-3, the J call TRBJ2-3; 8 nucleotides line up with TRBD1. The CDR3 length is 14 residues. Losses at the gene ends were 5 bases for V and 4 bases for J; bases not matched to a gene: 5. CDR1 is SGHNT and CDR2 is YENEEA in the germline V gene. Written as DNA, the CDR3 is TGTGCCAGCAGCCAGGACAGGGTATCAGATACGCAGTATTTT. The encoded protein is CASSQDRVSDTQYF.

This chain links TRBV30 with TRBJ2-3; no firm D call. The V end was cut by 2 bases, the J end by 3 bases, with 6 bases between. CDR3 size: 12 residues. Germline CDR1 and CDR2: GTSNPN and SVGIG (reference sequence). CDR3 nucleotides: TGTGCCTGGAGTCGTAGAACAGATACGCAGTATTTT. Amino acids: CAWSRRTDTQYF. Variable domain in full (rest from reference TRBV30 and TRBJ2-3): SQTIHQWPATLVQPVGSPLSLECTVEGTSNPNLYWYRQAAGRGLQLLFYSVGIGQISSEVPQNLSASRPQDRQFILSSKKLLLSDSGFYLCAWSRRTDTQYFGPGTRLTVL.

DNA for the CDR3: TGTGCCAGCAGCCCCCCTCACCGAAAAACTGAAGCTTTCTTT. Its translation is CASSPPHRKTEAFF. J is TRBJ1-1 and V is TRBV7-2; D not resolved. V was cut by 5 bases and J by 5 bases, with 15 bases left in between. CDR3 length equals 14 residues. Germline loops: CDR1 SGHTA, CDR2 FQGNSA.

V usage is TRBV16 and J usage is TRBJ1-4; the D is unclear. Deletions cut 6 bases from V and 8 bases from J, with 13 bases between. Germline assignment: CDR1 KGHSY and CDR2 FQNENV. The CDR3 sequence is 13 residues long. The CDR3 DNA sequence: TGTGCCAGCAGTTTGAAGGGTAACGAAAAACTGTTTTTT. This translates into CASSLKGNEKLFF.

The chain couples TRBV15 to TRBJ2-1; no definite D call. This CDR3 region has 15 residues. The ends were cut back, 0 bases at V and 6 bases at J, with 12 bases in the middle. Germline CDR1 is LNHNV and CDR2 is YYDKDF (reference sequence). In DNA, the CDR3 is TGTGCCACCAGCAGAGAGTGGACCCTCCCCAATGAGCAGTTCTTC. Translated: CATSREWTLPNEQFF. Supplemented by reference TRBV15 and TRBJ2-1, the full variable domain reads DAMVIQNPRYQVTQFGKPVTLSCSQTLNHNVMYWYQQKSSQAPKLLFHYYDKDFNNEADTPDNFQSRRPNTSFCFLDIRSPGLGDTAMYLCATSREWTLPNEQFFGPGTRLTVL.

This clone turned up a few times. The chain employs TRBV7-6 and TRBJ2-3; 9 bases are a match to TRBD2. This CDR3 has 19 amino acids. Per the germline V gene, CDR1 is SGHVS and CDR2 is FNYEAQ. V trimming: 5 bases; J trimming: 6 bases; junction bases outside the gene matches: 21. In DNA, the CDR3 is TGTGCCAGCAGCCCTCGAGGGGTAGCGGGAGAGTTGAGGCGGGATACGCAGTATTTT. Residues: CASSPRGVAGELRRDTQYF. The full variable domain, completed using reference TRBV7-6 and TRBJ2-3, is GAGVSQSPRYKVTKRGQDVALRCDPISGHVSLYWYRQALGQGPEFLTYFNYEAQQDKSGLPNDRFSAERPEGSISTLTIQRTEQRDSAMYRCASSPRGVAGELRRDTQYFGPGTRLTVL.

This clone is a singleton in its sample. The CDR3 extends 1 residue past the end of the read, so its final part is completed from the germline J gene. The genes are TRBV10-3 and TRBJ2-5; no definite D call. V dropped 0 bases and J dropped 1 base, with 15 bases sitting between them. The germline V gene encodes CDR1 ENHRY and CDR2 SYGVKD. This CDR3 spans 17 amino acids. CDR3 region: CAISESSGLGPQETQYF. The CDR3 DNA, read in part, is TGTGCCATCAGTGAGTCGTCGGGTTTAGGGCCCCAAGAGACCCAGTAC.

The V call is TRBV6-8, the J call TRBJ2-2; D is perhaps TRBD2 (5 bases). There are 13 residues in the CDR3. V lost 8 bases and J lost 1, with 8 bases in between. Germline V gives CDR1 MNHGY, CDR2 SAAAGT. CDR3 nucleotide sequence: TGTGCCAGCCGGGAACAGAACACCGGGGAGCTGTTTTTT. It specifies CASREQNTGELFF.

The CDR3 sequence: CASESRGWVYGYTF. The DNA of the CDR3 is TGTGCCAGCGAGAGTCGGGGGTGGGTCTATGGCTACACCTTC. V and J are TRBV11-3 and TRBJ1-2, with D perhaps TRBD1 (5 bases). V was shortened by 8 bases and J by 4 bases, with 17 bases between the two germline ends. This CDR3 contains 14 residues. From germline, CDR1 is SGHNT and CDR2 YENEEA.

This chain joins TRBV19 and TRBJ1-1; a possible D gene is TRBD1 (5 bases). There are 17 residues in the CDR3. The germline CDR1 and CDR2 sequences are LNHDA and SQIVND (reference sequence). Trimming left V 5 bases short and J 4 bases short, with 23 bases between. CDR3: CASSFSGSAYGGTEAFF. The CDR3 region has the DNA TGTGCCAGTAGTTTCTCCGGGTCAGCTTATGGGGGCACTGAAGCTTTCTTT.

The chain combines TRBV6-8 with TRBJ1-1; perhaps TRBD1 as D (6 bases). CDR3 length: 18 amino acids. V was trimmed by 0 bases and J by 2 bases, leaving 19 bases between them. Germline CDR1 reads MNHGY; CDR2 reads SAAAGT. CDR3 region: CASSYSGPRGQGNTEAFF. Written as DNA, the CDR3 is TGTGCCAGCAGTTACTCTGGTCCTCGGGGGCAGGGTAACACTGAAGCTTTCTTT.

The sample holds one count of this clone. The chain carries TRBV19 and TRBJ1-5; possible D gene TRBD1, 6 bases. V was clipped by 7 bases and J by 6 bases, with 19 bases between them. CDR1 is LNHDA and CDR2 is SQIVND in the germline V gene (reference sequence). The CDR3 contains 15 residues. CDR3 region: CASKDKQGVSQPQHF. CDR3 DNA sequence: TGTGCCAGTAAGGATAAACAGGGTGTGAGTCAGCCCCAGCATTTT.

The chain joins TRBV11-3 to TRBJ2-1; 9 nucleotides line up with TRBD2. Germline V gene sequence: CDR1 SGHNT, CDR2 YENEEA. This CDR3 has 16 amino acids. The V gene end was trimmed by 5 bases and the J gene end by 4 bases; junction bases not matched to a gene: 9. The chain's CDR3 is CASSLIGTSRYNEQFF. In DNA, the CDR3 is TGTGCCAGCAGCCTAATAGGGACTAGCAGATACAATGAGCAGTTCTTC.

Only a few counts were recorded for this clone. The CDR3 loop reads CASSRSGANVLTF. In DNA, the CDR3 is TGTGCCAGCAGCCGCTCTGGGGCCAACGTCCTGACTTTC. This sequence joins TRBV6-8 and TRBJ2-6; the D is unclear. From germline, CDR1 is MNHGY and CDR2 SAAAGT. V lost 6 bases and J 0 bases, leaving 3 bases between the germline ends. The CDR3 consists of 13 residues.

Only a few counts were recorded for this clone. The chain combines TRBV11-3 with TRBJ1-3, with 8 bases fitting TRBD1. The V and J ends lost 0 bases and 4 bases, in that order; junction bases with no gene match: 5. The CDR3 contains 16 residues. Germline V gene lookup returns CDR1 SGHNT and CDR2 YENEEA. This chain's CDR3 is CASSLERTGRGNTIYF. DNA for the CDR3: TGTGCCAGCAGCTTAGAACGGACAGGGAGGGGAAACACCATATATTTT. The full variable domain, rest sourced from reference TRBV11-3 and TRBJ1-3, is EAGVVQSPRYKIIEKKQPVAFWCNPISGHNTLYWYLQNLGQGPELLIRYENEEAVDDSQLPKDRFSAERLKGVDSTLKIQPAELGDSAVYLCASSLERTGRGNTIYFGEGSWLTVV.